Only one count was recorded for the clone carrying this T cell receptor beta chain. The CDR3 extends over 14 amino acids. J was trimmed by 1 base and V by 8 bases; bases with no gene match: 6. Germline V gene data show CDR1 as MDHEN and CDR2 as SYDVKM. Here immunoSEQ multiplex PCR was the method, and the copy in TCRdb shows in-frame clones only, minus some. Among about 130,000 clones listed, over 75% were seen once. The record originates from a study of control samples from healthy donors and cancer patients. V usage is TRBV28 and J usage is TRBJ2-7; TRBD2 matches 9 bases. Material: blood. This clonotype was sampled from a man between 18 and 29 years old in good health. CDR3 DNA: TGTGCCAGCTTCGCGGGAGGGAAGTCCTACGAGCAGTACTTC. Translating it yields CASFAGGKSYEQYF.